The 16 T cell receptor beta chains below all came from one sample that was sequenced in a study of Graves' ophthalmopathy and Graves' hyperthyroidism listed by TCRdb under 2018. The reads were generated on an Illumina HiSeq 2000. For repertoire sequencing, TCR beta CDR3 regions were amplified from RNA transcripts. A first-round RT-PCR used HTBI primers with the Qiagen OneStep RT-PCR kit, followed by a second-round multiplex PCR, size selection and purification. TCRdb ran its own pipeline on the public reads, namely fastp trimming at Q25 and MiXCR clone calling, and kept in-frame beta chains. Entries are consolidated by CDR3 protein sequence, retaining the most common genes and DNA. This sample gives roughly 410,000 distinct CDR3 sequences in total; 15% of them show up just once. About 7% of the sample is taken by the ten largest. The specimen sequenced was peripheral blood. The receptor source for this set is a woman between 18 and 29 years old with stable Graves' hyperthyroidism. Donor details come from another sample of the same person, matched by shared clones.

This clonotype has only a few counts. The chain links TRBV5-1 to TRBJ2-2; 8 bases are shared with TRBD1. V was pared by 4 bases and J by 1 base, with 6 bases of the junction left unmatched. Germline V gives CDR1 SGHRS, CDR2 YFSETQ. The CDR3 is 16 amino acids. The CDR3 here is CASSPGQGMNTGELFF. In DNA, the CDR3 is TGCGCCAGCAGCCCTGGACAGGGAATGAACACCGGGGAGCTGTTTTTT.

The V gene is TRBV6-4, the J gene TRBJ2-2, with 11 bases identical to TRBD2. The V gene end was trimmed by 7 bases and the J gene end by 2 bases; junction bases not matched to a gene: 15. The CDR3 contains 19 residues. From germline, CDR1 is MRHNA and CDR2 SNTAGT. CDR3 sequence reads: CASTPSGASGGYNTGELFF. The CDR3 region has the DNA TGTGCCAGCACCCCGAGTGGAGCTAGCGGGGGGTATAACACCGGGGAGCTGTTTTTT.

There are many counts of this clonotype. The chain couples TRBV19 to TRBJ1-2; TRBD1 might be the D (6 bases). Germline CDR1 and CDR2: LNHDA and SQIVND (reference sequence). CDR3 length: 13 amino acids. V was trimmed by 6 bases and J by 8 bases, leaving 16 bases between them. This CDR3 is CASRLDSTDGYTF. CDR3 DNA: TGTGCCAGTAGGCTGGACAGTACGGACGGCTACACCTTC.

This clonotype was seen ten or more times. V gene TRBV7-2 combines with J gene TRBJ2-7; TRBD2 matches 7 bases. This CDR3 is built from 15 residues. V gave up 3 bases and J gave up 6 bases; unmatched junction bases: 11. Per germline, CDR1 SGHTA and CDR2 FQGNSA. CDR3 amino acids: CASSFYSGRESEQYF. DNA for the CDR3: TGTGCCAGCAGCTTCTATAGCGGGCGGGAATCCGAGCAGTACTTC.

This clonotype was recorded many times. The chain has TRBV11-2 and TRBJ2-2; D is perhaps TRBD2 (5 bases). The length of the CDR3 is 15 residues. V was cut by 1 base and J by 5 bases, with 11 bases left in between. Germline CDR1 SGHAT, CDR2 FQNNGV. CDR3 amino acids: CASSLVEGATGELFF. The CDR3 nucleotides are TGTGCCAGCAGCTTAGTAGAGGGAGCAACCGGGGAGCTGTTTTTT.

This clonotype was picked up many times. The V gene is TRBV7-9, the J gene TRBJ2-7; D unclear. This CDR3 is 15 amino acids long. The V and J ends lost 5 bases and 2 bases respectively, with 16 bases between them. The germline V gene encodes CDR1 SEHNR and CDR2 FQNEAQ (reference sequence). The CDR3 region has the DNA TGTGCCAGCAGCCCTCCCGGGTTCGATGCCTACGAGCAGTACTTC. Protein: CASSPPGFDAYEQYF.

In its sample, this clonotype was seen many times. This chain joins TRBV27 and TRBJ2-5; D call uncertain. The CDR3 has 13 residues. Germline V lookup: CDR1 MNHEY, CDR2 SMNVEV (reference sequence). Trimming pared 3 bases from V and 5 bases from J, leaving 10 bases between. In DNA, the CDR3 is TGTGCCAGCAGTTTCCAGTTAGGGGAGACCCAGTACTTC. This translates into CASSFQLGETQYF.

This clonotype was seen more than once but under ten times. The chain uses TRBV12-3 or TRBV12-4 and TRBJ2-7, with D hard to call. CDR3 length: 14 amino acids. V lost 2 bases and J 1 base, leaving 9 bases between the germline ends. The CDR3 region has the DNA TGTGCCAGCAGTTTATGGCCGATTTCCTACGAGCAGTACTTC. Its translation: CASSLWPISYEQYF.

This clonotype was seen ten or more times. CDR3 sequence (DNA): TGCGCCAGCAGCCCAGGGGGCTGGGCCAACGTCCTGACTTTC. Its protein product is CASSPGGWANVLTF. The genes are TRBV10-1 and TRBJ2-6; 8 bases match TRBD1. The CDR3 loop spans 14 amino acids. The V gene end was trimmed by 6 bases and the J gene end by 5 bases; junction bases not matched to a gene: 3. Germline assignment: CDR1 WNHNN and CDR2 SYGVQD (reference sequence).

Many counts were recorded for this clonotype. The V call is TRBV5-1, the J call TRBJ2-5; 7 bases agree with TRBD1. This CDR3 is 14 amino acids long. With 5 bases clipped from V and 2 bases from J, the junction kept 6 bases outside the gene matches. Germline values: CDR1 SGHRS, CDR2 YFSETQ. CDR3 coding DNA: TGCGCCAGCAGACGAGACAGGGAACAAGAGACCCAGTACTTC. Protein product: CASRRDREQETQYF.

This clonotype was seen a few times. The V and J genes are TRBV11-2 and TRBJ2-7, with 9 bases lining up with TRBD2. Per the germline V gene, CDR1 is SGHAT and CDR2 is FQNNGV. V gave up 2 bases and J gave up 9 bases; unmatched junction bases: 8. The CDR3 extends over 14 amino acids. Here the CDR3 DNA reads TGTGCCAGCAGCTTAATAGGCGGGGGGGCCGGGCAGTACTTC. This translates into CASSLIGGGAGQYF.

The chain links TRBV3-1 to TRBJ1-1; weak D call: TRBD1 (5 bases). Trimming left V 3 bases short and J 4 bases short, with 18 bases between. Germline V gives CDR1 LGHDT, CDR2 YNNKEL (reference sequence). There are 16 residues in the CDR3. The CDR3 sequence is CASSQSTGAWFTEAFF. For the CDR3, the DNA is TGTGCCAGCAGCCAGTCCACCGGGGCTTGGTTCACTGAAGCTTTCTTT.

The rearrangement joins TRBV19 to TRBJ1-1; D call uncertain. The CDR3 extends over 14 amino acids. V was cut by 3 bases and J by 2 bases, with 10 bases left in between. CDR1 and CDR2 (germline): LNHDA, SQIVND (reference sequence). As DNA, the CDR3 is TGTGCCAGTAGTATTAAAGACGGTAACACTGAAGCTTTCTTT. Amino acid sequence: CASSIKDGNTEAFF.

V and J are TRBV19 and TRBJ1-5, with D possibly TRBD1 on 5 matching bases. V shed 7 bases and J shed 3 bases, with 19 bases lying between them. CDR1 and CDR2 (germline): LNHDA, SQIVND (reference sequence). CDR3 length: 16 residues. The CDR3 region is CASTTRVGPYNQPQHF. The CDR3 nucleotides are TGTGCCAGTACCACCCGTGTGGGGCCCTACAATCAGCCCCAGCATTTT.

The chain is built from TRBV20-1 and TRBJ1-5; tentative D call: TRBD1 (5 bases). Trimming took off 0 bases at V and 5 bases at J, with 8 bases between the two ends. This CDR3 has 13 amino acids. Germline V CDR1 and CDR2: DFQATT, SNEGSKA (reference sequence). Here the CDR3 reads CSAREGTDQPQHF. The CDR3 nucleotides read TGCAGTGCTAGAGAAGGGACCGATCAGCCCCAGCATTTT.

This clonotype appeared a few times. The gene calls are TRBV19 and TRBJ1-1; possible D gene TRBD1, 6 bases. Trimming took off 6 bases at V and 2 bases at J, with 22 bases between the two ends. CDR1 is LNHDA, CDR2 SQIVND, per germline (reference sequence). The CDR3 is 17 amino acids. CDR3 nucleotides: TGTGCCAGTAGGACCGGACAGACCCGAAAATATAACACTGAAGCTTTCTTT. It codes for CASRTGQTRKYNTEAFF.